Presented here are 13 T cell receptor beta chains from one specimen sequenced in a study of T cells in Graves' hyperthyroidism and ophthalmopathy. The CDR3 regions of TCR beta were amplified from RNA transcripts. In the first-round RT-PCR of the TCR CDR3, the HTBI primer set was used. TCRdb redid the calling of the multiplex PCR reads with MiXCR, one entry per CDR3 protein. This sample has hundreds of thousands of distinct CDR3 sequences; approximately 15% occur once, and the top ten carry 30% to 35%. Sequenced sample: blood. These receptors all stem from a woman younger than 45 with Graves' hyperthyroidism.

This clonotype was seen at least ten times. V usage is TRBV28 and J usage is TRBJ2-5; no definite D call. The CDR3 has 13 residues. V shed 6 bases and J shed 3 bases, with 11 bases lying between them. Looked up from germline, CDR1 is MDHEN and CDR2 is SYDVKM. The CDR3 DNA sequence: TGTGCCAGCAGGGGGTTGGATGAAGAGACCCAGTACTTC. It encodes CASRGLDEETQYF.

The chain uses TRBV9 and TRBJ1-4; a weak D match, TRBD1 (5 bases). Deletions cut 3 bases from V and 2 bases from J, with 11 bases between. From germline, CDR1 is SGDLS and CDR2 YYNGEE. CDR3 length: 15 residues. CDR3 protein: CASSGRDGTNEKLFF. CDR3 sequence (DNA): TGTGCCAGCAGCGGACGGGACGGCACTAATGAAAAACTGTTTTTT.

The chain has TRBV12-3 or TRBV12-4 and TRBJ2-1, with 8 bases identical to TRBD2. The CDR3 length is 17 residues. V lost 5 bases, J lost 2 bases, and 11 bases stayed unmatched. The CDR3 here is CASSEGPLAGTYNEQFF. The CDR3 DNA sequence: TGTGCCAGCAGTGAGGGGCCCTTAGCGGGAACCTACAATGAGCAGTTCTTC.

The rearrangement links TRBV28 to TRBJ2-5, with D uncertain. The ends were cut back, 2 bases at V and 13 bases at J, with 17 bases in the middle. The CDR3 covers 13 residues. From germline, CDR1 is MDHEN and CDR2 SYDVKM. CDR3 DNA sequence: TGTGCCAGCAGTTTACTTCCGGGCCCCCGTCGGTACTTC. Protein sequence: CASSLLPGPRRYF.

V is TRBV7-9 and J is TRBJ2-5, with TRBD1 matching over 11 bases. Losses at the gene ends were 3 bases for V and 2 bases for J; bases not matched to a gene: 2. The CDR3 contains 15 residues. Per the germline V gene, CDR1 is SEHNR and CDR2 is FQNEAQ (reference sequence). The CDR3 sequence is CASSFGTGGQETQYF. The DNA for the CDR3 is TGTGCCAGCAGCTTCGGGACAGGGGGGCAAGAGACCCAGTACTTC.

This clonotype was found many times. The rearrangement links TRBV20-1 to TRBJ2-1; no clear D. Germline CDR1 DFQATT, CDR2 SNEGSKA (reference sequence). V lost 0 bases to trimming and J lost 1 base, with 7 bases between them. The CDR3 totals 14 residues. The CDR3 loop is CSARDENSYNEQFF. The DNA for the CDR3 is TGCAGTGCTAGAGACGAAAATTCCTACAATGAGCAGTTCTTC.

The gene calls are TRBV12-3 or TRBV12-4 and TRBJ2-3; 8 positions match TRBD2. The trim removed 1 base at V and 4 bases at J, leaving 4 bases unmatched. This CDR3 has 15 amino acids. DNA for the CDR3: TGTGCCAGCAGTTTAGGGGGACTAGTGGCAGATACGCAGTATTTT. This codes for CASSLGGLVADTQYF.

There are many counts of this clonotype. The gene calls are TRBV28 and TRBJ2-7; D is perhaps TRBD1 (5 bases). CDR3 size: 14 residues. Looked up from germline, CDR1 is MDHEN and CDR2 is SYDVKM. V lost 3 bases to trimming and J lost 3 bases, with 12 bases between them. The CDR3 loop reads CASSLVAGNYEQYF. The CDR3 coding sequence is TGTGCCAGCAGTTTGGTCGCAGGGAACTACGAGCAGTACTTC.

The rearrangement uses TRBV28 and TRBJ2-2; D remains unclear. Between the trimmed V and J ends, which lost 6 bases and 0 bases, there was a span of 8 bases. The V gene's germline CDR1 is MDHEN and CDR2 SYDVKM. The CDR3 has 14 amino acids. The CDR3 region has the DNA TGTGCCAGCAGGTACAGCGCGAACACCGGGGAGCTGTTTTTT. Its translation is CASRYSANTGELFF.

In the case of this clonotype: This clone may be a read error of a much larger clone one base away. This rearrangement joins TRBV20-1 to TRBJ2-5; 8 nucleotides agree with TRBD2. The end of the DNA fits TRBJ2-1 better, so the J call may be wrong. CDR3 length equals 14 residues. Germline V gene data show CDR1 as DFQATT and CDR2 as SNEGSKA (reference sequence). CDR3 loop: CSARERLAWETQFF. Written as DNA, the CDR3 is TGCAGTGCTAGAGAACGACTAGCGTGGGAGACCCAGTTCTTC.

Note on this clonotype: The DNA is left out, because the CDR3 cannot be placed on it with certainty; the CDR3 is given as TCRdb lists it. V is TRBV28 and J is TRBJ1-1; whether TRBD1, the table's D call, matches the DNA was not checked. The CDR3 comprises 24 residues, both ends counted. CDR1 and CDR2 from the germline V gene are MDHEN and SYDVKM. The CDR3 is CASSLPTTGRETQYFGPGTAEAFF.

This clonotype was counted at least ten times. CDR3 amino acids: CASSSSGPKETQYF. The CDR3 DNA sequence: TGTGCCAGCAGTTCCTCCGGACCTAAAGAGACCCAGTACTTC. The V gene is TRBV2, the J gene TRBJ2-5, with D unresolved. V lost 5 bases and J 3 bases, leaving 13 bases between the germline ends. The germline gives CDR1 SNHLY, CDR2 FYNNEI. The CDR3 is made up of 14 amino acids.

This clonotype was picked up a small number of times. The V gene is TRBV20-1, the J gene TRBJ2-1, with TRBD2 as a possible D gene (5 bases). Germline CDR1 DFQATT, CDR2 SNEGSKA (reference sequence). There are 14 residues in the CDR3. Trimming pared 2 bases from V and 8 bases from J, leaving 16 bases between. CDR3 nucleotide sequence: TGCAGTGCTAGAATCCAGCGGAGAGTCGATGAGCAGTTCTTC. Amino acids: CSARIQRRVDEQFF.